A single sample is the source of the 20 T cell receptor beta chains below, sequenced in a study of post-analysis software for immune sequencing data. Carried by the TCR beta cDNA libraries were unique molecular identifiers. TCRdb re-called the PCR reads with MiXCR, one entry per CDR3 protein. The sample records 450,000 to 700,000 distinct CDR3 sequences, roughly two fifths being singletons. Findings and caveats of the study: Patients carried a handful of TRBV segments more frequently than controls did, and TRBV5-6, TRBV5-1 and TRBV20-1 were among them.

These receptors have no known antigen. Input material: blood. The receptors originated from a girl aged 10 to 17 with multiple sclerosis.

Comment on this clonotype: An end of the junction differs from the germline gene, which may be a read error. The V and J genes are TRBV10-3 and TRBJ1-2; 8 nucleotides align to TRBD1. Looked up from germline, CDR1 is ENHRY and CDR2 is SYGVKD. This CDR3 has 16 residues. This CDR3 reads CAIRLSGGISNYGCTF. CDR3 sequence (DNA): TGTGCCATCAGACTGTCAGGGGGCATATCTAACTATGGCTGCACCTTC.

This clonotype came up a few times. V and J are TRBV12-3 or TRBV12-4 and TRBJ2-1; 9 nucleotides line up with TRBD2. CDR3 length: 17 residues. V trimming: 11 bases; J trimming: 6 bases; junction bases outside the gene matches: 20. CDR3 bases: TGTGCCGGGCGGGAGGGCCTTACCGCCTTATGTCCCAATGAGCAGTTCTTC. Protein sequence: CAGREGLTALCPNEQFF.

There are a few counts of this clonotype. CDR3 sequence reads: CASSESMVGTQYF. The CDR3 region has the DNA TGCGCCAGCAGTGAGTCGATGGTTGGGACGCAGTATTTT. The chain employs TRBV10-2 and TRBJ2-3; D gene uncertain. The CDR3 covers 13 residues. Trimming removed 0 bases at V and 9 bases at J, with 10 bases between. CDR1 and CDR2 from the germline V gene are WSHSY and SAAADI.

The chain links TRBV12-3 or TRBV12-4 to TRBJ1-1, with no clear D. CDR3 length: 13 amino acids. Trimming stripped 8 bases from V and 2 bases from J, with 12 bases between. The CDR3 loop reads CASAGRFNTEAFF. CDR3 bases: TGTGCCAGCGCAGGCAGATTTAACACTGAAGCTTTCTTT.

This chain links TRBV5-5 with TRBJ2-1; TRBD1 aligns across 11 bases. The CDR3 contains 16 residues. CDR1 and CDR2 from the germline V gene are SGHKS and YYEKEE (reference sequence). The V segment lost 0 bases and the J segment 4 bases; nucleotides outside the gene matches: 3. In DNA form, the CDR3 reads TGTGCCAGCAGCTTGGCATGGGACAGGGGGTACAATGAGCAGTTCTTC. The encoded protein is CASSLAWDRGYNEQFF.

The V and J genes are TRBV4-1 and TRBJ2-7, with 8 bases lining up with TRBD1. The CDR3 spans 15 residues. The J segment lost 2 bases and the V segment lost 1 base, leaving 4 bases of the junction unmatched. Germline V gene data show CDR1 as MGHRA and CDR2 as YSYEKL. The CDR3 here is CASSQGTGSPYEQYF. CDR3 sequence (DNA): TGCGCCAGCAGCCAAGGGACAGGGAGCCCCTACGAGCAGTACTTC.

Only a few counts were recorded for this clonotype. The rearrangement links TRBV20-1 to TRBJ2-1; 9 bases align to TRBD1. The trim removed 6 bases at V and 9 bases at J, leaving 12 bases unmatched. Germline loops: CDR1 DFQATT, CDR2 SNEGSKA (reference sequence). This CDR3 has 14 residues. CDR3 sequence: CSAPNRGRGGEQFF. CDR3 bases: TGCAGTGCGCCGAACAGGGGGCGCGGAGGTGAGCAGTTCTTC.

The chain carries TRBV20-1 and TRBJ1-6; TRBD1 aligns across 9 bases. The V gene's germline CDR1 is DFQATT and CDR2 SNEGSKA (reference sequence). The CDR3 length is 15 residues. The V and J ends lost 0 bases and 9 bases, in that order; junction bases with no gene match: 6. In DNA form, the CDR3 reads TGCAGTGCTAGAGACTCCGGGACAGGGACTTCACCCCTCCACTTT. Translation: CSARDSGTGTSPLHF.

This clonotype came up once. The V call is TRBV20-1, the J call TRBJ2-7, with 9 bases lining up with TRBD1. Germline lookup yields CDR1 DFQATT and CDR2 SNEGSKA (reference sequence). V dropped 0 bases and J dropped 6; count of bases not matched to a gene: 12. This CDR3 is 16 amino acids long. In DNA, the CDR3 is TGCAGTGCTAGAGATCAAGTAGCACAGGGGGCGGGCGAGCAGTACTTC. Its translation: CSARDQVAQGAGEQYF.

V gene TRBV4-2 combines with J gene TRBJ2-5; D gene ambiguous. The CDR3 covers 15 residues. The ends were cut back, 4 bases at V and 4 bases at J, with 16 bases in the middle. Germline V CDR1 and CDR2: LGHNA, YNFKEQ. The CDR3 sequence: CASSLRWKGGETQYF. The CDR3 DNA follows: TGTGCCAGCAGCCTCCGGTGGAAGGGTGGAGAGACCCAGTACTTC.

The CDR3 region is CASRPGTGRVYTEAFF. The CDR3 DNA reads as TGTGCCAGCAGACCCGGGACAGGGAGGGTGTACACTGAAGCTTTCTTT. V usage is TRBV6-6 and J usage is TRBJ1-1; 9 nucleotides agree with TRBD1. The germline CDR1 and CDR2 sequences are MNHNY and SVGAGI (reference sequence). The J segment lost 3 bases and the V segment lost 6 bases, leaving 11 bases of the junction unmatched. This CDR3 contains 16 residues.

This rearrangement joins TRBV6-5 to TRBJ2-3; D is uncertain. V lost 6 bases to trimming and J lost 0 bases, with 16 bases between them. Germline V lookup: CDR1 MNHEY, CDR2 SVGAGI. CDR3 size: 16 residues. The CDR3 sequence is CASSTTLITSTDTQYF. CDR3 coding DNA: TGTGCCAGCAGCACGACACTCATTACTAGCACAGATACGCAGTATTTT.

V usage is TRBV7-2 and J usage is TRBJ2-1, with TRBD1 identical over 7 bases. Germline V lookup: CDR1 SGHTA, CDR2 FQGNSA. With 0 bases clipped from V and 8 bases from J, the junction kept 13 bases outside the gene matches. CDR3 size: 17 residues. CDR3 DNA: TGTGCCAGCAGCTTAGCAGAAGGGGGCCGAATTCTCCATGAGCAGTTCTTC. Its translation is CASSLAEGGRILHEQFF. The full variable domain, rest sourced from reference TRBV7-2 and TRBJ2-1, is GAGVSQSPSNKVTEKGKDVELRCDPISGHTALYWYRQSLGQGLEFLIYFQGNSAPDKSGLPSDRFSAERTGGSVSTLTIQRTQQEDSAVYLCASSLAEGGRILHEQFFGPGTRLTVL.

This chain links TRBV4-1 with TRBJ2-7; D call uncertain. Trimming shortened V by 0 bases and J by 2 bases, and 2 bases separated the two germline ends. This CDR3 has 12 amino acids. From germline, CDR1 is MGHRA and CDR2 YSYEKL. CDR3 DNA sequence: TGCGCCAGCAGCCAAGATGCCTACGAGCAGTACTTC. This sequence encodes CASSQDAYEQYF.

The chain combines TRBV5-6 with TRBJ2-7, with D perhaps being TRBD1 or TRBD2 (6 bases each). The CDR3 is made up of 16 amino acids. Trimming took off 5 bases at V and 3 bases at J, with 21 bases between the two ends. Germline V gene sequence: CDR1 SGHDT, CDR2 YYEEEE. The CDR3 bases are TGTGCCAGCAGACCTGGGGGGCTTTCAGGGTACTACGAGCAGTACTTC. Its translation: CASRPGGLSGYYEQYF.

This clonotype turned up a few times. The V call is TRBV12-3 or TRBV12-4, the J call TRBJ1-5; no clear D. The length of the CDR3 is 16 residues. The ends were cut back, 3 bases at V and 4 bases at J, with 16 bases in the middle. Written as DNA, the CDR3 is TGTGCCAGCAGTTTCCCGGGTCAGACCCAAAATCAGCCCCAGCATTTT. It codes for CASSFPGQTQNQPQHF.

This clonotype was seen only a few times. For the CDR3, the DNA is TGCGCCAGCAGCCAAGGGGGCCGAGCCAAAAACATTCAGTACTTC. Encoded protein: CASSQGGRAKNIQYF. The chain recombines TRBV4-1 with TRBJ2-4, with D possibly being TRBD1 (5 bases). From germline, CDR1 is MGHRA and CDR2 YSYEKL. The CDR3 length is 15 residues. V was cut by 1 base and J by 0 bases, with 7 bases left in between.

The rearrangement uses TRBV5-1 and TRBJ2-1, with D unresolved. Germline lookup yields CDR1 SGHRS and CDR2 YFSETQ. The CDR3 spans 13 residues. The germline V and J ends were trimmed by 4 bases and 8 bases, with 13 bases remaining between them. This CDR3 is CASSGDPGYEQFF. The CDR3 nucleotides read TGCGCCAGCAGCGGTGACCCCGGCTATGAGCAGTTCTTC.

As regards this clonotype: The junction does not match germline at one end; this may be a read error. This sequence joins TRBV5-5 and TRBJ2-7; D is undetermined. The CDR3 spans 14 residues. Germline loops: CDR1 SGHKS, CDR2 YYEKEE (reference sequence). The CDR3 loop is CASSPRRMWDEQYF. In nucleotides, the CDR3 is TGCGCCAGCAGCCCGCGACGGATGTGGGACGAGCAGTACTTC.

This clonotype was detected only a few times. This sequence joins TRBV4-1 and TRBJ2-7; D possibly corresponds to TRBD2 (5 bases). The germline V gene encodes CDR1 MGHRA and CDR2 YSYEKL. Trimming shortened V by 4 bases and J by 0 bases, and 10 bases separated the two germline ends. The CDR3 has 14 residues. The CDR3 nucleotides are TGCGCCAGCAGCCGCTTACGGGGCTCCTACGAGCAGTACTTC. Its protein product is CASSRLRGSYEQYF.